This T cell receptor (beta chain) is from a study of T-cell memory formation after mild COVID-19. TCR alpha and TCR beta cDNA libraries carrying sample barcodes and UMIs were produced by 5'RACE using constant-segment primers. TCRdb fed the 5' RACE reads into MiXCR, producing one record per CDR3 protein. The table has 350,000 to 400,000 distinct CDR3 sequences, about 15% seen once. To note about this clonotype: Its specificity is unknown.

General study points: The study found balanced CD4/CD8 in clones contracting day 15 to 85 and a CD4+ lean in later expanders. CM and EM subsets held most contracting CD4+ clones; EMRA held CD8+ ones. Pre-infection memory showed some responding clones, and this suggested that cross-reactive memory joined.

Sample: PBMCs or a T cell subset sorted from them (not recorded which). The receptor was derived from a young man who had mild COVID-19 (a few samples of this study predate the infection). Cell type and time point are not known.

The CDR3 protein is CASSPRPADTEAFF. The CDR3 DNA sequence: TGTGCCAGCAGCCCAAGACCGGCGGACACTGAAGCTTTCTTT. V usage is TRBV6-6 and J usage is TRBJ1-1; D is undetermined. Trimming left V 6 bases short and J 3 bases short, with 14 bases between. Germline V gene sequence: CDR1 MNHNY, CDR2 SVGAGI (reference sequence). This CDR3 is built from 14 residues.